Below, 21 T cell receptor beta chains from the same sample are listed, as sequenced in a study of T-cell reconstitution after alpha-beta-depleted transplantation in children. Unique molecular identifiers were used to barcode this TCRbeta library. TCRdb independently ran MiXCR on the PCR reads; one entry per CDR3 protein. Of about 110,000 distinct CDR3 sequences in the sample, about 6.5% were seen once. Here the sequenced sample was PBMCs, mostly from graft donor cells, taken 360 days after TCRalphabeta/CD19-depleted stem cell transplant. The source of these receptors is a male patient aged 2 to 9 who had a stem cell transplant for acute lymphoblastic leukemia, so the T cells may come from the graft donor.

This clonotype was detected only a few times. The rearrangement links TRBV27 to TRBJ2-7; D uncertain. V was shortened by 6 bases and J by 4 bases, with 10 bases between the two germline ends. The germline V gene has CDR1 MNHEY and CDR2 SMNVEV (reference sequence). The CDR3 extends over 12 amino acids. CDR3 in DNA: TGTGCCAGCAGCCAAGGACGGTACGAGCAGTACTTC. It is translated as CASSQGRYEQYF.

In its sample, this clonotype was seen many times. V and J are TRBV6-5 and TRBJ2-1, with a weak D call TRBD2 (6 bases). The V gene's germline CDR1 is MNHEY and CDR2 SVGAGI. V was trimmed by 4 bases and J by 3 bases, leaving 13 bases between them. CDR3 length: 15 residues. The CDR3 DNA reads as TGTGCCAGCAGTTTGGGGGGTGGGGGCTACAATGAGCAGTTCTTC. Its protein is CASSLGGGGYNEQFF.

This clonotype was seen many times. The genes are TRBV28 and TRBJ1-1; D remains ambiguous. There are 20 residues in the CDR3. Germline CDR1 reads MDHEN; CDR2 reads SYDVKM. V lost 3 bases to trimming and J lost 0 bases, with 26 bases between them. The DNA for the CDR3 is TGTGCCAGCAGTTTTCTCGCCCCTGGGAAGGAATCAGTCCTGAACACTGAAGCTTTCTTT. The encoded protein is CASSFLAPGKESVLNTEAFF.

This clonotype was seen at least ten times. This chain links TRBV9 with TRBJ1-2; weak D call: TRBD1 (5 bases). This CDR3 region has 14 residues. Germline lookup yields CDR1 SGDLS and CDR2 YYNGEE. V lost 3 bases, J lost 6 bases, and 15 bases lay in between. CDR3 sequence (DNA): TGTGCCAGCAGCGCCCGGACACGGGACGATGGCTACACCTTC. Translation gives CASSARTRDDGYTF.

This clonotype was seen ten or more times. This sequence joins TRBV7-2 and TRBJ2-3; possible D gene TRBD2, 6 bases. Trimming left V 5 bases short and J 2 bases short, with 17 bases between. Germline CDR1 SGHTA, CDR2 FQGNSA. The CDR3 has 16 residues. CDR3 nucleotide sequence: TGTGCCAGCAGCCCAGCCACGGGACTCTCCACAGATACGCAGTATTTT. Its translation: CASSPATGLSTDTQYF.

In this sample, this clonotype turned up a few times. The rearrangement links TRBV4-3 to TRBJ1-1; D is ambiguous. V shed 0 bases and J shed 2 bases, with 10 bases lying between them. CDR1 is LGHNA, CDR2 YSLEER, per germline. This CDR3 has 15 residues. The CDR3 DNA follows: TGCGCCAGCAGCCAAGATTTGGCGGAAAACACTGAAGCTTTCTTT. Translated: CASSQDLAENTEAFF.

Ten or more counts support this clonotype. The rearrangement joins TRBV20-1 to TRBJ2-4; 10 bases fit TRBD1. This CDR3 contains 16 residues. Germline V gene data show CDR1 as DFQATT and CDR2 as SNEGSKA (reference sequence). V was clipped by 6 bases and J by 0 bases; unmatched bases: 8. CDR3 nucleotide sequence: TGCAGTGCCAGGGACAGGGGATCCCTAGCCAAAAACATTCAGTACTTC. This gives the protein CSARDRGSLAKNIQYF.

This clonotype was observed many times. The chain couples TRBV12-3 or TRBV12-4 to TRBJ2-1; 8 nucleotides agree with TRBD2. CDR3 length: 16 amino acids. J was trimmed by 12 bases and V by 6 bases; bases with no gene match: 19. The CDR3 region is CASSPGGARVARGQFF. The CDR3 DNA reads TGTGCCAGCAGCCCGGGGGGGGCCAGAGTGGCACGGGGGCAGTTCTTC.

Turning to this clonotype: A clone one base away is much larger, so this may be a read error. V is TRBV3-1 and J is TRBJ2-1; D may match TRBD1 or TRBD2 (5 bases each). The germline CDR1 and CDR2 sequences are LGHDT and YNNKEL (reference sequence). This CDR3 is built from 15 residues. CDR3 DNA sequence: TGTGCCAGCAGCCAAGGCCCGGGGCCCTACAATGAGCAGCTCTTC. This gives the protein CASSQGPGPYNEQLF.

This clonotype was observed many times. The chain is built from TRBV15 and TRBJ2-5; D is unclear. There are 15 residues in the CDR3. Germline CDR1 is LNHNV and CDR2 is YYDKDF (reference sequence). Trimming stripped 0 bases from V and 0 bases from J, with 8 bases between. The CDR3 region is CATSRDPAHQETQYF. In DNA, the CDR3 is TGTGCCACCAGCAGAGACCCGGCTCACCAAGAGACCCAGTACTTC.

In DNA form, the CDR3 reads TGTGCCAGCAGTTACAGGGGGCCATATGGCTACACCTTC. This gives the protein CASSYRGPYGYTF. The chain links TRBV6-5 to TRBJ1-2; TRBD1 matches 7 bases. The CDR3 totals 13 residues. Germline V gene lookup returns CDR1 MNHEY and CDR2 SVGAGI. The J segment lost 5 bases and the V segment lost 2 bases, leaving 2 bases of the junction unmatched.

There are many counts of this clonotype. This chain uses TRBV24-1 with TRBJ2-5, with TRBD2 matching 10 bases. This CDR3 spans 15 amino acids. CDR1 is KGHDR and CDR2 is SFDVKD in the germline V gene. V lost 7 bases and J lost 2; bases outside the gene matches: 6. CDR3 nucleotides: TGTGCCACCAGCAAACTAGCGGGGAAACAAGAGACCCAGTACTTC. Its translation: CATSKLAGKQETQYF.

This clonotype was detected only a few times. The CDR3 bases are TGCAGTGTCAGATCTGGTACGAGCTCCTACAATGAGCAGTTCTTC. This encodes CSVRSGTSSYNEQFF. The V and J genes are TRBV20-1 and TRBJ2-1, with D uncertain. Germline V gene sequence: CDR1 DFQATT, CDR2 SNEGSKA (reference sequence). The germline V and J ends were trimmed by 7 bases and 0 bases, with 16 bases remaining between them. The CDR3 consists of 15 residues.

Sample share makes this clonotype medium-sized. The chain links TRBV6-2 or TRBV6-3 to TRBJ1-2; 7 nucleotides line up with TRBD1. CDR3 size: 11 residues. Looked up from germline, CDR1 is MNHEY and CDR2 is SVGEGT. V shed 6 bases, J shed 6 bases, and the junction held 1 base outside the gene matches. The CDR3 DNA is TGTGCCAGCAGGACAGGGCATGGCTACACCTTC. Translated, it gives CASRTGHGYTF.

Ten or more counts support this clonotype. The V gene is TRBV7-9, the J gene TRBJ2-7; D remains unclear. Germline loops: CDR1 SEHNR, CDR2 FQNEAQ (reference sequence). V shed 5 bases and J shed 2 bases, with 10 bases lying between them. The CDR3 is 13 amino acids. CDR3 sequence: CASSPPHTYEQYF. CDR3 bases: TGTGCCAGCAGCCCGCCTCATACCTACGAGCAGTACTTC.

Only a few counts were recorded for this clonotype. The CDR3 spells CASSLGISAEGYTF. CDR3 bases: TGTGCCAGCAGCTTAGGAATTTCGGCCGAGGGTTACACCTTC. The chain has TRBV11-1 and TRBJ1-2; D is uncertain. The germline V gene encodes CDR1 SGHAT and CDR2 FQDESV (reference sequence). Trimming removed 1 base from V and 11 bases from J, with 17 bases in between. The CDR3 totals 14 residues.

In its sample, this clonotype was seen a few times. J is TRBJ2-1 and V is TRBV7-9; 10 positions agree with TRBD2. V gave up 2 bases and J gave up 7 bases; unmatched junction bases: 8. The CDR3 totals 16 residues. The germline gives CDR1 SEHNR, CDR2 FQNEAQ (reference sequence). Written as DNA, the CDR3 is TGTGCCAGCAGCTTAAGCAGCGGGAGGGGGAGAAATGAGCAGTTCTTC. Translation: CASSLSSGRGRNEQFF.

This clonotype has a count of ten or more. The rearrangement uses TRBV7-8 and TRBJ2-1; 7 positions agree with TRBD2. The germline CDR1 and CDR2 sequences are SGHVS and FQNEAQ. V shed 1 base, J shed 8 bases, and the junction held 11 bases outside the gene matches. The CDR3 runs 16 residues. CDR3 DNA: TGTGCCAGCAGCTTAGGAGAACTAGCGTTAGTCCATGAGCAGTTCTTC. This codes for CASSLGELALVHEQFF.

The chain combines TRBV6-2 or TRBV6-3 with TRBJ1-5, with 9 nucleotides matching TRBD1. V gave up 9 bases and J gave up 3 bases; unmatched junction bases: 9. The germline V gene encodes CDR1 MNHEY and CDR2 SVGEGT. The CDR3 contains 15 residues. The CDR3 loop is CASSRDRVYNQPQHF. As DNA, the CDR3 is TGTGCCAGTAGCCGGGACAGGGTTTACAATCAGCCCCAGCATTTT.

There are many counts of this clonotype. The V and J genes are TRBV7-9 and TRBJ2-5; the D is unclear. Trimming cost V 5 bases and J 5 bases, with 9 bases left between them. The germline gives CDR1 SEHNR, CDR2 FQNEAQ (reference sequence). The CDR3 has 12 residues. The CDR3 sequence: CASSPPVETQYF. The DNA of the CDR3 is TGTGCCAGCAGCCCCCCGGTGGAGACCCAGTACTTC.

The rearrangement joins TRBV11-1 to TRBJ2-6, with 10 bases that match TRBD1. CDR1 is SGHAT, CDR2 FQDESV, per germline (reference sequence). With V trimmed by 8 bases and J by 2 bases, 12 bases remained unmatched. This CDR3 is built from 18 residues. DNA for the CDR3: TGTGCCAGCGGGAACCGGGGACAGGGGTTACCTGGGGCCAACGTCCTGACTTTC. The encoded protein is CASGNRGQGLPGANVLTF. Full variable domain (outside the CDR3, taken from reference TRBV11-1 and TRBJ2-6): EAEVAQSPRYKITEKSQAVAFWCDPISGHATLYWYRQILGQGPELLVQFQDESVVDDSQLPKDRFSAERLKGVDSTLKIQPAELGDSAMYLCASGNRGQGLPGANVLTFGAGSRLTVL.